This TCR beta chain is drawn from a study of early T cells in non-severe SARS-CoV-2 infection. Overall study: Unsorted whole blood bulk RNA was sequenced, with unpaired chains.

The library protocol tagged individual cDNA molecules with unique molecular identifiers. MiXCR, run by TCRdb on the 5' RACE reads, gives a single entry per CDR3 protein. The sample includes 45,000 to 55,000 distinct CDR3 sequences, around 9.1% seen only once; the top ten take about 8.6%. The germline CDR1 and CDR2 sequences are PRHDT and FYEKMQ (reference sequence). This CDR3 spans 16 amino acids. V was shortened by 10 bases and J by 0 bases, with 21 bases between the two germline ends. The clonotype comes from an adult who was a healthcare worker with PCR-confirmed SARS-CoV-2 infection or an uninfected control (not recorded which). The rearrangement uses TRBV13 and TRBJ1-2, with D tentatively TRBD1 (5 bases). Sequencing was done on a sample of whole blood. The DNA of the CDR3 is TGTGCCATCAAATACAGAAGGGGACCTTCTAACTATGGCTACACCTTC. This encodes CAIKYRRGPSNYGYTF.